The T cell receptor (beta chain) described here comes from a study of blood T cell repertoires in COVID-19. Study background: COVID-19 samples from acute and convalescent phases originated in the United States, Italy and Spain. The analysed material was cDNA or gDNA that came from T cells, B-cell-depleted T cells, or PBMCs.

Original data processing: For nucleated cells, counts were estimated from reference gene primer amplification. Assay used: immunoSEQ multiplex PCR; TCRdb lists only in-frame clones, some missing. V and J calls and clone size are given by that table; D and trimming were obtained from the DNA. The table lists about 260,000 clones, around nine tenths of them singletons, with about 10% in the top ten. This clone was observed a single time. The CDR3 contains 17 residues. V dropped 7 bases and J dropped 0 bases, with 18 bases sitting between them. Germline V gives CDR1 LNHDA, CDR2 SQIVND (reference sequence).

Specimen: peripheral blood. The gene calls are TRBV19 and TRBJ2-2; D is perhaps TRBD2 (5 bases). This TCR came from a woman in her 30s with COVID-19, enrolled during active disease. CDR3 DNA: TGTGCCAGTACCGCCCTACAAGGCGGGCCGAACACCGGGGAGCTGTTTTTT. Translating it yields CASTALQGGPNTGELFF.